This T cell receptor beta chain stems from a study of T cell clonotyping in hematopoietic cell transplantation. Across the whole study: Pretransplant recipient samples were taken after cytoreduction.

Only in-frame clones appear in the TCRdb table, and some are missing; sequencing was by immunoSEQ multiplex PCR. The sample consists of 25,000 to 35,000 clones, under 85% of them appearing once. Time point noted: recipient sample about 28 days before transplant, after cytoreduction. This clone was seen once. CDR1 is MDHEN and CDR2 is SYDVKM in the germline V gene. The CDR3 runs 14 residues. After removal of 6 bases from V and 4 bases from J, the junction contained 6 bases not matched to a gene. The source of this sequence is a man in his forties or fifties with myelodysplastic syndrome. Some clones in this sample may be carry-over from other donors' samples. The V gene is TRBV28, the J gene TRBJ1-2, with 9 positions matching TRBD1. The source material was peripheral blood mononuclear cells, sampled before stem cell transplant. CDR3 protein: CASSRGQGGYGYTF. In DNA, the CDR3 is TGTGCCAGCAGCCGGGGACAGGGCGGCTATGGCTACACCTTC.